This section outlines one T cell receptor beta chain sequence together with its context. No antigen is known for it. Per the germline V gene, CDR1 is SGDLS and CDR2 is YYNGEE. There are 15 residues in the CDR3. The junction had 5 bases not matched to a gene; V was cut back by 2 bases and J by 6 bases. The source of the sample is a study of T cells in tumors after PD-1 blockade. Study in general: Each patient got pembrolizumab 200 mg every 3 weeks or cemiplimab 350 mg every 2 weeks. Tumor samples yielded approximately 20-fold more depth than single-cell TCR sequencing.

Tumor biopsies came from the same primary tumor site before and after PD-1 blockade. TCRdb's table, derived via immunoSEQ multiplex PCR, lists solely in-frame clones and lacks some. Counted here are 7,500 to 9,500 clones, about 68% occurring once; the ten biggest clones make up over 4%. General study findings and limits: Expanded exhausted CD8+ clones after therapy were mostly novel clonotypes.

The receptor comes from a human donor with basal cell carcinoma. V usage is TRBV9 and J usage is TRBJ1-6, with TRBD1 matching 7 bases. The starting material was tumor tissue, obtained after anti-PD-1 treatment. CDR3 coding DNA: TGTGCCAGCAGCGTGTCGGGACAGACTAATTCACCCCTCCACTTT. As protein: CASSVSGQTNSPLHF.